Shown below are 14 T cell receptor beta chains from a single sample sequenced in a study of T cell repertoires in ileal Crohn's disease. The time point denotes: neoterminal ileum biopsy at postoperative endoscopy, about 6 months after surgery. The repertoire was sequenced with immunoSEQ multiplex PCR; TCRdb's copy has only in-frame clones and lacks some. The sample lists over a thousand clones; approximately 80% were seen once. The sequencing input was ileal tissue. These receptors originate from an adult with Crohn's disease.

This chain joins TRBV2 and TRBJ1-1; 8 positions match TRBD1. The V gene's germline CDR1 is SNHLY and CDR2 FYNNEI. The CDR3 has 18 amino acids. The V and J ends lost 0 bases and 0 bases, in that order; junction bases with no gene match: 9. CDR3: CASSEAGRTGPMNTEAFF. DNA for the CDR3: TGTGCCAGCAGTGAAGCGGGACGGACAGGGCCCATGAACACTGAAGCTTTCTTT. The variable domain in full, completed from reference TRBV2 and TRBJ1-1, reads EPEVTQTPSHQVTQMGQEVILRCVPISNHLYFYWYRQILGQKVEFLVSFYNNEISEKSEIFDDQFSVERPDGSNFTLKIRSTKLEDSAMYFCASSEAGRTGPMNTEAFFGQGTRLTVV.

The gene calls are TRBV19 and TRBJ1-5; D unclear. Germline V gene lookup returns CDR1 LNHDA and CDR2 SQIVND (reference sequence). This CDR3 is 14 amino acids long. The germline V and J ends were trimmed by 8 bases and 4 bases, with 15 bases remaining between them. The CDR3 reads CASGRTRVNQPQHF. In DNA, the CDR3 is TGTGCCAGTGGTAGAACCCGGGTTAATCAGCCCCAGCATTTT.

A single count supports this clone. The chain carries TRBV7-3 and TRBJ2-3; D may be TRBD2 (7 bases). V lost 2 bases to trimming and J lost 2 bases, with 14 bases between them. This CDR3 is built from 16 residues. Germline assignment: CDR1 SGHTA and CDR2 FQGTGA. The CDR3: CASSLVPGGATDTQYF. DNA for the CDR3: TGTGCCAGCAGCTTAGTTCCGGGGGGCGCCACAGATACGCAGTATTTT. Looking up the rest from reference TRBV7-3 and TRBJ2-3 gives the full variable domain: GAGVSQTPSNKVTEKGKYVELRCDPISGHTALYWYRQSLGQGPEFLIYFQGTGAADDSGLPNDRFFAVRPEGSVSTLKIQRTERGDSAVYLCASSLVPGGATDTQYFGPGTRLTVL.

The V gene is TRBV4-3, the J gene TRBJ2-1; D unclear. V shed 0 bases and J shed 0 bases, with 6 bases lying between them. Germline CDR1 is LGHNA and CDR2 is YSLEER. CDR3 size: 15 residues. This CDR3 is CASSQEPSSYNEQFF. The DNA of the CDR3 is TGCGCCAGCAGCCAAGAACCGAGCTCCTACAATGAGCAGTTCTTC.

The chain links TRBV27 to TRBJ2-5; D might be TRBD1 (6 bases). The germline gives CDR1 MNHEY, CDR2 SMNVEV (reference sequence). This CDR3 region has 14 residues. Trimming shortened V by 6 bases and J by 2 bases, and 13 bases separated the two germline ends. CDR3 in amino acids: CASSSQDRQETQYF. The CDR3 DNA reads TGTGCCAGCAGCTCCCAGGACAGACAAGAGACCCAGTACTTC.

The V call is TRBV6-5, the J call TRBJ2-7; TRBD1 is a possible D gene (6 bases). Between the trimmed V and J ends, which lost 2 bases and 11 bases, there was a span of 13 bases. This CDR3 contains 12 residues. Germline V gene lookup returns CDR1 MNHEY and CDR2 SVGAGI. The CDR3 loop is CASSYAAGEKYF. CDR3 DNA: TGTGCCAGCAGTTACGCGGCAGGGGAAAAGTACTTC.

V gene TRBV2 combines with J gene TRBJ2-7; TRBD2 agrees at 9 bases. Trimming at V came to 0 bases and at J to 3 bases, leaving 3 bases not matched to a gene. CDR1 and CDR2 from the germline V gene are SNHLY and FYNNEI. The CDR3 length is 15 residues. The CDR3 loop reads CASSEAGRGGYEQYF. CDR3 nucleotides: TGTGCCAGCAGTGAAGCAGGGCGGGGGGGCTACGAGCAGTACTTC.

In this sample, this clone turned up a few times. The genes are TRBV18 and TRBJ2-7; 7 nucleotides match TRBD1. CDR3 length equals 13 residues. Germline lookup yields CDR1 KGHSH and CDR2 LQKENI. Germline trimming cut 3 bases from V and 6 bases from J; bases unmatched to any gene: 5. The CDR3 sequence is CASSPSTGAEQYF. The DNA for the CDR3 is TGTGCCAGCTCACCGTCAACAGGGGCCGAGCAGTACTTC. Full variable domain (missing parts from reference TRBV18 and TRBJ2-7): NAGVMQNPRHLVRRRGQEARLRCSPMKGHSHVYWYRQLPEEGLKFMVYLQKENIIDESGMPKERFSAEFPKEGPSILRIQQVVRGDSAAYFCASSPSTGAEQYFGPGTRLTVT.

This chain connects TRBV5-5 to TRBJ1-1; D unclear. CDR3 length: 11 residues. V was clipped by 4 bases and J by 6 bases, with 7 bases between them. Germline CDR1 reads SGHKS; CDR2 reads YYEKEE (reference sequence). CDR3 amino acids: CASSATAEAFF. CDR3 bases: TGTGCCAGCAGCGCCACGGCTGAAGCTTTCTTT.

This chain uses TRBV6-6 with TRBJ2-3, with 7 nucleotides matching TRBD1. This CDR3 spans 14 amino acids. J was trimmed by 7 bases and V by 2 bases; bases with no gene match: 6. The germline V gene has CDR1 MNHNY and CDR2 SVGAGI (reference sequence). The CDR3 sequence: CASSYISQGNTQYF. DNA of the CDR3: TGTGCCAGCAGTTACATATCACAGGGGAATACGCAGTATTTT.

The chain is built from TRBV5-1 and TRBJ1-2; D remains unclear. This CDR3 is built from 13 residues. Trimming stripped 2 bases from V and 6 bases from J, with 11 bases between. Germline CDR1 reads SGHRS; CDR2 reads YFSETQ. The CDR3 loop reads CASSFSARDGYTF. Written as DNA, the CDR3 is TGCGCCAGCAGCTTTTCAGCCCGGGATGGCTACACCTTC.

This sequence joins TRBV7-9 and TRBJ1-6, with 7 bases identical to TRBD1. The V gene's germline CDR1 is SEHNR and CDR2 FQNEAQ (reference sequence). V trimming: 5 bases; J trimming: 14 bases; junction bases outside the gene matches: 9. The CDR3 is 13 amino acids. CDR3 sequence: CASSPDRMQTLHF. The DNA for the CDR3 is TGTGCCAGCAGCCCGGACAGGATGCAAACCCTCCACTTT.

V gene TRBV30 combines with J gene TRBJ1-1; D ambiguous. Per germline, CDR1 GTSNPN and CDR2 SVGIG (reference sequence). The length of the CDR3 is 13 residues. The V and J ends lost 0 bases and 1 base respectively, with 6 bases between them. CDR3 coding DNA: TGTGCCTGGAGTGTACGGTGGAACACTGAAGCTTTCTTT. Translated: CAWSVRWNTEAFF.

V is TRBV7-2 and J is TRBJ2-3; D uncertain. The CDR3 covers 13 residues. CDR1 and CDR2 (germline): SGHTA, FQGNSA. V was cut by 2 bases and J by 6 bases, with 9 bases left in between. Here the CDR3 DNA reads TGTGCCAGCAGCTTAAGGCCAGCGGATACGCAGTATTTT. Translating gives CASSLRPADTQYF.